One and the same sample provided the 15 T cell receptor beta chains below, sequenced in a study of immunodeficiency. Clones were sequenced by immunoSEQ multiplex PCR, and TCRdb holds only the in-frame ones, with some missing. The table shows more than 800 clones, with around 90% occurring only once. The sequenced sample was CD4+ T cells from blood. These receptor sequences come from a female donor.

This clone has a single count. The chain recombines TRBV5-1 with TRBJ2-2; 11 bases match TRBD1. Germline loops: CDR1 SGHRS, CDR2 YFSETQ. The ends lost 4 bases at V and 6 bases at J; junction bases unmatched: 8. The CDR3 contains 16 residues. This CDR3 reads CASSAPDRGRAGELFF. CDR3 bases: TGCGCCAGCAGCGCCCCGGACAGGGGGCGGGCCGGGGAGCTGTTTTTT.

The chain has TRBV5-5 and TRBJ1-1, with D uncertain. CDR1 and CDR2 (germline): SGHKS, YYEKEE (reference sequence). With 1 base removed from V and 7 bases from J, the gap between germline ends came to 11 bases. The CDR3 consists of 13 residues. The CDR3 spells CASSLPSRNEAFF. The CDR3 coding sequence is TGTGCCAGCAGCTTGCCGAGCCGGAATGAAGCTTTCTTT.

The genes are TRBV5-1 and TRBJ2-7, with 7 bases identical to TRBD1. Germline assignment: CDR1 SGHRS and CDR2 YFSETQ. The junction had 12 bases not matched to a gene; V was cut back by 4 bases and J by 5 bases. The CDR3 length is 15 residues. The CDR3 region is CASSRDRQGVDEQYF. DNA for the CDR3: TGCGCCAGCAGCCGAGACCGACAGGGTGTGGACGAGCAGTACTTC.

This clone was seen a single time. The chain couples TRBV10-3 to TRBJ1-2; D is perhaps TRBD1 (5 bases). With 8 bases removed from V and 4 bases from J, the gap between germline ends came to 14 bases. Germline lookup yields CDR1 ENHRY and CDR2 SYGVKD. CDR3 length: 13 residues. The CDR3 sequence: CAIQGAGTYGYTF. Here the CDR3 DNA reads TGTGCCATCCAGGGTGCCGGAACCTATGGCTACACCTTC.

The CDR3 DNA reads TGTGCCAGCAGTTCCGGGCCCCGCACAGATACGCAGTATTTT. Residues: CASSSGPRTDTQYF. V and J are TRBV5-6 and TRBJ2-3; D is uncertain. Looked up from germline, CDR1 is SGHDT and CDR2 is YYEEEE. V was shortened by 5 bases and J by 1 base, with 11 bases between the two germline ends. This CDR3 has 14 amino acids.

This chain joins TRBV18 and TRBJ2-1; D could derive from TRBD1 or TRBD2 (5 bases each). The V end was cut by 6 bases, the J end by 2 bases, with 11 bases between. Germline V lookup: CDR1 KGHSH, CDR2 LQKENI. The CDR3 runs to 14 residues. The CDR3 DNA sequence: TGTGCCAGCTCCCGGGACGAAACCTACAATGAGCAGTTCTTC. This sequence encodes CASSRDETYNEQFF.

The chain employs TRBV4-1 and TRBJ2-1; D is unresolved. V lost 0 bases and J lost 0, with 12 bases in between. Germline CDR1 MGHRA, CDR2 YSYEKL. The CDR3 covers 17 residues. This CDR3 reads CASSQDTQVSSYNEQFF. The CDR3, as DNA: TGCGCCAGCAGCCAAGATACCCAGGTGAGCTCCTACAATGAGCAGTTCTTC.

This chain connects TRBV2 to TRBJ1-2, with TRBD1 matching over 8 bases. Germline loops: CDR1 SNHLY, CDR2 FYNNEI. This CDR3 spans 14 amino acids. Trimming at V came to 5 bases and at J to 8 bases, leaving 10 bases not matched to a gene. CDR3 region: CASSPNRGARGYTF. The CDR3 DNA is TGTGCCAGCAGTCCCAACAGGGGGGCTAGGGGCTACACCTTC.

The chain has TRBV2 and TRBJ1-5; D is unresolved. V was shortened by 3 bases and J by 1 base, with 10 bases between the two germline ends. The length of the CDR3 is 15 residues. CDR1 and CDR2 (germline): SNHLY, FYNNEI. CDR3 loop: CASSDTRGSNQPQHF. The CDR3 DNA is TGTGCCAGCAGTGACACCCGAGGGAGCAATCAGCCCCAGCATTTT.

V gene TRBV10-3 combines with J gene TRBJ1-6, with a possible D match to TRBD1 (5 bases). This CDR3 is built from 13 residues. Trimming shortened V by 4 bases and J by 7 bases, and 8 bases separated the two germline ends. The germline V gene has CDR1 ENHRY and CDR2 SYGVKD. This CDR3 reads CAISGQRNSPLHF. In DNA form, the CDR3 reads TGTGCCATCAGTGGACAGAGGAATTCACCCCTCCACTTT.

The chain couples TRBV6-5 to TRBJ1-3, with 8 bases lining up with TRBD1. The length of the CDR3 is 16 residues. CDR1 is MNHEY and CDR2 is SVGAGI in the germline V gene. Trimming removed 0 bases from V and 4 bases from J; junction bases left unmatched: 5. The CDR3, as DNA: TGTGCCAGCAGTTACTCGGCAGGGGGCACCGGAAACACCATATATTTT. It translates to CASSYSAGGTGNTIYF.

The J gene is TRBJ1-1, the V gene TRBV11-2, with D perhaps TRBD1 (6 bases). CDR1 is SGHAT, CDR2 FQNNGV, per germline. The length of the CDR3 is 15 residues. Trimming left V 5 bases short and J 1 base short, with 14 bases between. CDR3 sequence: CASSTRRGQNTEAFF. As DNA, the CDR3 is TGTGCCAGCAGCACTAGGAGGGGACAGAACACTGAAGCTTTCTTT.

This chain uses TRBV5-6 with TRBJ1-2; a weak D match, TRBD1 (5 bases). Deletions cut 0 bases from V and 5 bases from J, with 14 bases between. Germline V CDR1 and CDR2: SGHDT, YYEEEE. The CDR3 covers 15 residues. The CDR3 sequence is CASSLVGASGYGYTF. CDR3 nucleotide sequence: TGTGCCAGCAGCTTGGTAGGGGCCTCGGGGTATGGCTACACCTTC.

The CDR3 sequence is CSVGGLEGQPQHF. The CDR3 nucleotides read TGCAGCGTTGGGGGACTTGAGGGTCAGCCCCAGCATTTT. The chain employs TRBV29-1 and TRBJ1-5, with a weak D call TRBD1 (5 bases). Germline V CDR1 and CDR2: SQVTM, ANQGSEA. The CDR3 spans 13 residues. Trimming shortened V by 4 bases and J by 6 bases, and 13 bases separated the two germline ends.

The chain joins TRBV6-2 or TRBV6-3 to TRBJ2-2; 9 nucleotides align to TRBD1. This CDR3 is built from 16 residues. Losses at the gene ends were 2 bases for V and 1 base for J; bases not matched to a gene: 2. Germline V gene data show CDR1 as MNHEY and CDR2 as SVGEGT. In nucleotides, the CDR3 is TGTGCCAGCAGTTACACGGGACAGGGGAACACCGGGGAGCTGTTTTTT. Protein sequence: CASSYTGQGNTGELFF.